The rows below give T cell receptor beta chains drawn from one sample of a study of cytomegalovirus exposure and HLA in healthy donors. Assay used: immunoSEQ multiplex PCR; TCRdb lists only in-frame clones, some missing. This listing includes about 33,000 clones. Sequenced material: PBMCs. All receptors derive from a middle-aged woman in good health and CMV-seropositive. Each CDR3 is given with its conserved first and last residue. Each record gives: D gene, J gene, V gene, CDR3 DNA, CDR3 protein. A D gene is named only where the DNA matches it firmly.

d_call: .; j_call: TRBJ1-5; v_call: TRBV29-1; cdr3_nt: TGCAGCGTTGGGGGGGGGCGTAGTCAGCCCCAGCATTTT; cdr3_aa: CSVGGGRSQPQHF
d_call: .; j_call: TRBJ1-4; v_call: TRBV4-3; cdr3_nt: TGCGCCAGCAGCCAAGTTCAGGGGACCTCTGAAAAACTGTTTTTT; cdr3_aa: CASSQVQGTSEKLFF
d_call: .; j_call: TRBJ2-6; v_call: TRBV7-2; cdr3_nt: TGTGCCAGCAGCTTAGCGGACGGACAGATATACTCTGGGGCCAACGTCCTGACTTTC; cdr3_aa: CASSLADGQIYSGANVLTF
d_call: .; j_call: TRBJ2-3; v_call: TRBV7-9; cdr3_nt: TGTGCCAGCAGCTTTGTCGGGTTCACAGATACGCAGTATTTT; cdr3_aa: CASSFVGFTDTQYF
d_call: .; j_call: TRBJ2-4; v_call: TRBV5-4; cdr3_nt: TGTGCCAGCAGCTTGGGGAGAGGTGCCAAAAACATTCAGTACTTC; cdr3_aa: CASSLGRGAKNIQYF
d_call: TRBD2; j_call: TRBJ2-7; v_call: TRBV18; cdr3_nt: TGTGCCAGCTCACCAATCCGGCGGGAGGGCGTCGAGCAGTACTTC; cdr3_aa: CASSPIRREGVEQYF
d_call: .; j_call: TRBJ2-1; v_call: TRBV5-1; cdr3_nt: TGCGCCAGCAGCTTGGGAGGAGTTACATACAATGAGCAGTTCTTC; cdr3_aa: CASSLGGVTYNEQFF
d_call: TRBD1; j_call: TRBJ2-1; v_call: TRBV19; cdr3_nt: TGTGCCAGTAACCTAGACAGGGTGGGGAATGAGCAGTTCTTC; cdr3_aa: CASNLDRVGNEQFF
d_call: TRBD1; j_call: TRBJ1-1; v_call: TRBV5-1; cdr3_nt: TGCGCCAGCAGCCAACAGGGGGGCACTGAAGCTTTCTTT; cdr3_aa: CASSQQGGTEAFF
d_call: TRBD2; j_call: TRBJ2-1; v_call: TRBV4-3; cdr3_nt: TGCGCCAGCAGCCAAGATACCCAGCTAGGACTAGCGGGAGGTAATGAGCAGTTCTTC; cdr3_aa: CASSQDTQLGLAGGNEQFF
d_call: .; j_call: TRBJ1-1; v_call: TRBV11-1; cdr3_nt: TGTGCCAGCACCAACAGGGTTTGGGTCACTGAAGCTTTCTTT; cdr3_aa: CASTNRVWVTEAFF
d_call: TRBD1; j_call: TRBJ1-1; v_call: TRBV18; cdr3_nt: TGTGCCAGCTCACGGGAGACAGGGGGCGACACTGAAGCTTTCTTT; cdr3_aa: CASSRETGGDTEAFF
d_call: .; j_call: TRBJ2-2; v_call: TRBV6-4; cdr3_nt: TGTGCCAGCAGTGACTCGAGACAGGCGAACACCGGGGAGCTGTTTTTT; cdr3_aa: CASSDSRQANTGELFF
d_call: .; j_call: TRBJ1-1; v_call: TRBV4-3; cdr3_nt: TGCGCCAGCAGCCCGGGGGCGGGGGAGGACACTGAAGCTTTCTTT; cdr3_aa: CASSPGAGEDTEAFF
d_call: .; j_call: TRBJ2-6; v_call: TRBV6-5; cdr3_nt: TGTGCCAGCAGTTATGGTATCTCTGGGGCCAACGCCCTGACTTTC; cdr3_aa: CASSYGISGANALTF
d_call: .; j_call: TRBJ2-1; v_call: TRBV6-1; cdr3_nt: TGTGCCAGCAGTGAGACCCCGACGAGGGTTTTCTACAATGAGCAGTTCTTC; cdr3_aa: CASSETPTRVFYNEQFF
d_call: TRBD1; j_call: TRBJ2-7; v_call: TRBV4-1; cdr3_nt: TGCGCCAGCAGTCCGACAGGGGAAGGGTACGAGCAGTACTTC; cdr3_aa: CASSPTGEGYEQYF
d_call: TRBD1; j_call: TRBJ2-7; v_call: TRBV4-3; cdr3_nt: TGCGCCAGCAGCCAAGGGTGGGACAGTGGCCCTGAGCAGTACTTC; cdr3_aa: CASSQGWDSGPEQYF
d_call: TRBD1; j_call: TRBJ1-2; v_call: TRBV6-4; cdr3_nt: TGTGCCAGCGCGATGTCTGGGACAGGATGGCCTAGGACCTTC; cdr3_aa: CASAMSGTGWPRTF
d_call: TRBD2; j_call: TRBJ2-7; v_call: TRBV7-8; cdr3_nt: TGTGCCAGCAGCTCCCGGACTAGCGGACTCTACGAGCAGTACTTC; cdr3_aa: CASSSRTSGLYEQYF
d_call: .; j_call: TRBJ1-2; v_call: TRBV28; cdr3_nt: TGTGCCAGCAGCGAGCTGGGGGAGGCTAACTATGGCTACACCTTC; cdr3_aa: CASSELGEANYGYTF
d_call: TRBD1; j_call: TRBJ2-7; v_call: TRBV7-9; cdr3_nt: TGTGCCAGCAGCTCCCGGGACAGGGCCTACGAGCAGTACTTC; cdr3_aa: CASSSRDRAYEQYF
d_call: TRBD2; j_call: TRBJ2-1; v_call: TRBV18; cdr3_nt: TGTGCCAGCTCACCAGGACTAGCGGGGACGATGGAGCAGTTCTTC; cdr3_aa: CASSPGLAGTMEQFF
d_call: TRBD1; j_call: TRBJ2-3; v_call: TRBV6-1; cdr3_nt: TGTGCCAGCAGTGGGACAGGGGGCGGCACAGATACGCAGTATTTT; cdr3_aa: CASSGTGGGTDTQYF
d_call: TRBD1; j_call: TRBJ2-5; v_call: TRBV30; cdr3_nt: TGTGCCTGGACCTCATACCGAAACAGGGGGTCGGAGACCCAGTACTTC; cdr3_aa: CAWTSYRNRGSETQYF
d_call: .; j_call: TRBJ1-2; v_call: TRBV5-4; cdr3_nt: TGTGCCAGCAGCTTGGGTCAGGGTAAGGATGGCTACACCTTC; cdr3_aa: CASSLGQGKDGYTF
d_call: TRBD2; j_call: TRBJ2-7; v_call: TRBV30; cdr3_nt: TGTGCCTGGAGTCATCTGGGCGGGAGGACCGACGAGCAGTACTTC; cdr3_aa: CAWSHLGGRTDEQYF
d_call: .; j_call: TRBJ1-2; v_call: TRBV6-5; cdr3_nt: TGTGCCAGCAGCCCCGGGACAATCGATGGCTACACCTTC; cdr3_aa: CASSPGTIDGYTF
d_call: TRBD2; j_call: TRBJ2-3; v_call: TRBV30; cdr3_nt: TGTGCCTGGAACGTGGGAGGGCCCTCAGATACGCAGTATTTT; cdr3_aa: CAWNVGGPSDTQYF
d_call: TRBD1; j_call: TRBJ1-2; v_call: TRBV18; cdr3_nt: TGTGCCAGCTCACCACTTAACAGGGGTCAAGCTGGCTACACCTTC; cdr3_aa: CASSPLNRGQAGYTF
d_call: .; j_call: TRBJ2-2; v_call: TRBV11-2; cdr3_nt: TGTGCCAGCAGCTTCACTAGAGGCGGGGAGCTGTTTTTT; cdr3_aa: CASSFTRGGELFF
d_call: TRBD2; j_call: TRBJ2-7; v_call: TRBV19; cdr3_nt: TGTGCCAGTAGTCCCCGCGGAAGGGCGGGAGAAGACGAGCAGTACTTC; cdr3_aa: CASSPRGRAGEDEQYF
d_call: TRBD2; j_call: TRBJ2-2; v_call: TRBV11-2; cdr3_nt: TGTGCCAGCAGCGGACTAGCGGGAGGTGTCGGGGAGCTGTTTTTT; cdr3_aa: CASSGLAGGVGELFF
d_call: TRBD2; j_call: TRBJ2-7; v_call: TRBV15; cdr3_nt: TGTGCCACCAGCCCTGATAGCGGGAGCACGGGGGAGCAGTACTTC; cdr3_aa: CATSPDSGSTGEQYF
d_call: .; j_call: TRBJ2-2; v_call: TRBV6-1; cdr3_nt: TGTGCCAGCAGCCCAACGGGTATAGGGGAGCTGTTTTTT; cdr3_aa: CASSPTGIGELFF
d_call: TRBD1; j_call: TRBJ1-2; v_call: TRBV15; cdr3_nt: TGTGCCACCAGCCCCCTTAGACAGGGGATCTATGGCTACACCTTC; cdr3_aa: CATSPLRQGIYGYTF
d_call: TRBD2; j_call: TRBJ2-7; v_call: TRBV25-1; cdr3_nt: TGTGCCAGCAGTGAATTCAGCGGGAGCTACGAGCAGTACTTC; cdr3_aa: CASSEFSGSYEQYF
d_call: .; j_call: TRBJ2-7; v_call: TRBV4-3; cdr3_nt: TGCGCCAGCAGCCTCGAGCTAGCGAGCTCCTACGAGCAGTACTTC; cdr3_aa: CASSLELASSYEQYF
d_call: TRBD1; j_call: TRBJ2-5; v_call: TRBV6-6; cdr3_nt: TGTGCCAGCAGCCCCACAGGGGGCGAGACCCAGTACTTC; cdr3_aa: CASSPTGGETQYF
d_call: TRBD2; j_call: TRBJ2-1; v_call: TRBV7-7; cdr3_nt: TGTGCTAGCAGCTCGGGGACTAGCGGGCTGAATGAGCAGTTCTTC; cdr3_aa: CASSSGTSGLNEQFF
d_call: .; j_call: TRBJ1-5; v_call: TRBV19; cdr3_nt: TGTGCCAGTAGTATAAGGGGGGGAAAGCCCCAGCATTTT; cdr3_aa: CASSIRGGKPQHF
d_call: .; j_call: TRBJ1-2; v_call: TRBV4-3; cdr3_nt: TGCGCCAGCAGCCAAATTGACCGGGAATCTGGCTACACCTTC; cdr3_aa: CASSQIDRESGYTF
d_call: .; j_call: TRBJ2-1; v_call: TRBV13; cdr3_nt: TGTGCCAGCAGCCGCGAAGCGGAAACCCGACAGTTCTTC; cdr3_aa: CASSREAETRQFF
d_call: .; j_call: TRBJ1-2; v_call: TRBV6-6; cdr3_nt: TGTGCCAGCAGTTATCTCGAGGACTATGGCTACACCTTC; cdr3_aa: CASSYLEDYGYTF
d_call: .; j_call: TRBJ2-2; v_call: TRBV25-1; cdr3_nt: TGTGCCAGCAGTGACAGGGTGAACACCGGGGAGCTGTTTTTT; cdr3_aa: CASSDRVNTGELFF
d_call: TRBD2; j_call: TRBJ2-1; v_call: TRBV9; cdr3_nt: TGTGCCAGCAGCGCCGGGACTAGCGGAAGTAGCTCCGACAATGAGCAGTTCTTC; cdr3_aa: CASSAGTSGSSSDNEQFF